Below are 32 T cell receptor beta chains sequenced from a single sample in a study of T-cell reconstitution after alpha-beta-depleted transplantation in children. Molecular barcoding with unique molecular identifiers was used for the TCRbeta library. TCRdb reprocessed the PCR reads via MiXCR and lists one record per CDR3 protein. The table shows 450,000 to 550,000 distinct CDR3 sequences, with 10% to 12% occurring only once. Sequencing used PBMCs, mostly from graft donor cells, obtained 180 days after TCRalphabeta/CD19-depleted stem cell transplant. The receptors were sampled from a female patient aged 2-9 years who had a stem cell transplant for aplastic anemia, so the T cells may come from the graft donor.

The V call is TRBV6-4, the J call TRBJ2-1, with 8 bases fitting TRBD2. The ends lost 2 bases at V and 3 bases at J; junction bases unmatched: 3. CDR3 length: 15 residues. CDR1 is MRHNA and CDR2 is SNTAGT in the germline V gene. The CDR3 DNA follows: TGTGCCAGCAGTGACCAGGCGGGAGGCTACAATGAGCAGTTCTTC. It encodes CASSDQAGGYNEQFF.

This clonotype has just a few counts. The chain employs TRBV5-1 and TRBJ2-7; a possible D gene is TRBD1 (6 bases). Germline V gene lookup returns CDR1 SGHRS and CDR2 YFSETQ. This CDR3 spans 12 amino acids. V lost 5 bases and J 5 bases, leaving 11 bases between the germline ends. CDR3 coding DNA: TGCGCCAGCAGGTCAGGGGAGCACGAGCAGTACTTC. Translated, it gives CASRSGEHEQYF.

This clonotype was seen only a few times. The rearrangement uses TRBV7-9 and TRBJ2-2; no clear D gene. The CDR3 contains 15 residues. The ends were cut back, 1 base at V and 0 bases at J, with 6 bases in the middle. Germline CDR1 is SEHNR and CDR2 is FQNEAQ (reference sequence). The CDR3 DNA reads TGTGCCAGCAGCTTAGTAAGCGCGAACACCGGGGAGCTGTTTTTT. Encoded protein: CASSLVSANTGELFF.

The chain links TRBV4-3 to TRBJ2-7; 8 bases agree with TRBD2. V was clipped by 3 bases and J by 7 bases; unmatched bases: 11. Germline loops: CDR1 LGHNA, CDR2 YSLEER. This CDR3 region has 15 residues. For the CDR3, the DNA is TGCGCCAGCAGCCACCTTAGCGGGACTGCGGGAGAGCAGTACTTC. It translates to CASSHLSGTAGEQYF.

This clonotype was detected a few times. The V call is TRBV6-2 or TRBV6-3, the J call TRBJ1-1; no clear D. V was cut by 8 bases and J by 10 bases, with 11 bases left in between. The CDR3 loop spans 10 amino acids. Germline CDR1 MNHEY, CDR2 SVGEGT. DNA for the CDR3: TGTGCCAGCGGCTCAAGATCAGCTTTCTTT. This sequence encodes CASGSRSAFF.

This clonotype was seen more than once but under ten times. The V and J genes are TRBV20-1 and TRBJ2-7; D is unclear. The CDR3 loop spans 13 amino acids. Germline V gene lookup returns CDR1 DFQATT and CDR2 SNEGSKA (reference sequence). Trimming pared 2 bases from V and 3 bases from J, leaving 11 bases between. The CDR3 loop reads CSARRPGYYEQYF. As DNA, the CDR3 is TGCAGTGCTAGAAGGCCGGGCTACTACGAGCAGTACTTC.

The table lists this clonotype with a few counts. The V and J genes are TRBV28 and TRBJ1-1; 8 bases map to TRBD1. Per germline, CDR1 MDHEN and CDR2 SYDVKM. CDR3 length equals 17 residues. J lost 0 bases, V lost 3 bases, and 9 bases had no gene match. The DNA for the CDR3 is TGTGCCAGCAGTTTTTTTGGCAGGGGGCGGATGAACACTGAAGCTTTCTTT. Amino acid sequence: CASSFFGRGRMNTEAFF.

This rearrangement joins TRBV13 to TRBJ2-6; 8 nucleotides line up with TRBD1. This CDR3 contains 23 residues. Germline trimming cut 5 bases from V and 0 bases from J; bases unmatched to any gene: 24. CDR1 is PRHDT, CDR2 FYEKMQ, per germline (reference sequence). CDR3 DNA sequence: TGTGCCAGCAGCCTCGGGACAGGTTTGGTAGAGCTCTTTCTACCCTCTGGGGCCAACGTCCTGACTTTC. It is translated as CASSLGTGLVELFLPSGANVLTF.

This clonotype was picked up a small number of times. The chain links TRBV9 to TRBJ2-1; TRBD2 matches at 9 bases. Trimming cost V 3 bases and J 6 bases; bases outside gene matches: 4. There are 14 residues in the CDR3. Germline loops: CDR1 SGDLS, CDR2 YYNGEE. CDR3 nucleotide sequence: TGTGCCAGCAGCGAGGGACTAGCATTCAATGAGCAGTTCTTC. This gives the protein CASSEGLAFNEQFF.

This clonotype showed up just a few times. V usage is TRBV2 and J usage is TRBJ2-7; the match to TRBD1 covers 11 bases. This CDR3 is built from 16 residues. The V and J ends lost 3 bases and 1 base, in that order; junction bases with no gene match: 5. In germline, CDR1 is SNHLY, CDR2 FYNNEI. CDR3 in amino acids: CASSDLGTGGSYEQYV. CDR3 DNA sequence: TGTGCCAGCAGTGACCTCGGGACAGGGGGGTCCTACGAGCAGTACGTC.

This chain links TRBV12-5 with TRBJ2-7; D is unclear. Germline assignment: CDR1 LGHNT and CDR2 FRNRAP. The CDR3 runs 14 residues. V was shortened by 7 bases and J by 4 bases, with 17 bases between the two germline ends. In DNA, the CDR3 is TGTGCTAGTGCCCCCGGACGGAGCTTTTACGAGCAGTACTTC. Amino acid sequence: CASAPGRSFYEQYF.

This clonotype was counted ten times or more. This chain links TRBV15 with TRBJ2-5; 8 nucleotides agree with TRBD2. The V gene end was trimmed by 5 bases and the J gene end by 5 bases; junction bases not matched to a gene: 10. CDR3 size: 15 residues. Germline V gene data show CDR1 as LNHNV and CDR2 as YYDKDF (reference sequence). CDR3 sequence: CATSSGGTSKETQYF. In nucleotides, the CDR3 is TGTGCCACCAGCTCCGGGGGGACTAGTAAGGAGACCCAGTACTTC.

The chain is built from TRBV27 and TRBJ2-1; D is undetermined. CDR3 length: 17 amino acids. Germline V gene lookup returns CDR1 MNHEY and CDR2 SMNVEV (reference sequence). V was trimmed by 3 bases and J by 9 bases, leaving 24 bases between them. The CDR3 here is CASSLLRPLPNDCEQFF. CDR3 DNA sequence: TGTGCCAGCAGTTTGCTTAGACCACTCCCGAACGATTGTGAGCAGTTCTTC.

CDR3 residues: CSAEEDRGREQFF. The CDR3 coding sequence is TGCAGCGCCGAAGAGGACAGGGGGCGAGAGCAGTTCTTC. V and J are TRBV29-1 and TRBJ2-1; 11 bases match TRBD1. Germline CDR1 is SQVTM and CDR2 is ANQGSEA. CDR3 length: 13 residues. Trimming took 7 bases from V and 10 from J; bases not matched to a gene: 9.

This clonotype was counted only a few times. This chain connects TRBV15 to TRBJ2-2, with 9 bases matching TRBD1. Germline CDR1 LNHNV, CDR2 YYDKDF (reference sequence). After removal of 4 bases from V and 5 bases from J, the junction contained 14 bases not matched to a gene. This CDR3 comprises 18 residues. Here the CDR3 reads CATSIRNRGPLGTGELFF. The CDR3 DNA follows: TGTGCCACCAGCATTCGGAACAGGGGGCCACTGGGGACCGGGGAGCTGTTTTTT.

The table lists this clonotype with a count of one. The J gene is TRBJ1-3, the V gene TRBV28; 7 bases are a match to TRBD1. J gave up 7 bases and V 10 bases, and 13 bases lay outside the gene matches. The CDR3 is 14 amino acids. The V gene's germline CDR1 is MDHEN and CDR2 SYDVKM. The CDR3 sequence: CATGRQGLRNTIYF. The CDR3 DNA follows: TGTGCCACCGGCCGACAGGGTCTAAGGAACACCATATATTTT.

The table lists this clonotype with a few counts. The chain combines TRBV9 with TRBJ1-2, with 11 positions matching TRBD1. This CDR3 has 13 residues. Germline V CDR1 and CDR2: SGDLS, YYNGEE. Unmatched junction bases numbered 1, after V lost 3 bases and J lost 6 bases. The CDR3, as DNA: TGTGCCAGCAGCGCGGGACAGGGGGATGGCTACACCTTC. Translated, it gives CASSAGQGDGYTF.

CDR3: CASGDRASRSYGYTF. CDR3 nucleotide sequence: TGTGCCAGCGGAGACAGGGCGAGTCGGAGCTATGGCTACACCTTC. The J gene is TRBJ1-2, the V gene TRBV6-1; 7 nucleotides line up with TRBD1. This CDR3 has 15 amino acids. The V gene's germline CDR1 is MNHNS and CDR2 SASEGT. Germline trimming cut 8 bases from V and 4 bases from J; bases unmatched to any gene: 13.

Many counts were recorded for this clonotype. The CDR3 nucleotides read TGCAGTGCTAGAGAACACGGGAACTATGGCTACACCTTC. It yields the protein CSAREHGNYGYTF. V is TRBV20-1 and J is TRBJ1-2; D gene unclear. Germline V gene lookup returns CDR1 DFQATT and CDR2 SNEGSKA (reference sequence). CDR3 length: 13 amino acids. Trimming cost V 0 bases and J 2 bases, with 7 bases left between them.

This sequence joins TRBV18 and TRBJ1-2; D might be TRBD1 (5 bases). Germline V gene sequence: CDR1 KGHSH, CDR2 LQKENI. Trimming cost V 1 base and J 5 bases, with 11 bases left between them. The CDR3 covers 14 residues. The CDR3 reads CASSPQGTVYGYTF. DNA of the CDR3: TGTGCCAGCTCACCACAAGGGACGGTGTATGGCTACACCTTC.

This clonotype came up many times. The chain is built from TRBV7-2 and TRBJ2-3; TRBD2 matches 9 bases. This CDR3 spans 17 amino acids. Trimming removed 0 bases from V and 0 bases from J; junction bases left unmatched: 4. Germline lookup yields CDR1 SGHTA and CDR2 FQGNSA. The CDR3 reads CASSLASAGGSTDTQYF. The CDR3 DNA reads TGTGCCAGCAGCTTAGCTTCGGCGGGAGGGAGCACAGATACGCAGTATTTT.

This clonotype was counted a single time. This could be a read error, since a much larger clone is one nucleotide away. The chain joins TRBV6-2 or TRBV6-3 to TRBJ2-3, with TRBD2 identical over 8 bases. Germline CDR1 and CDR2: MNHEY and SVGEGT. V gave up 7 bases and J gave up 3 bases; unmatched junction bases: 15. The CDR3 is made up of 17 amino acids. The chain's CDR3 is CASINWLLAELTDTQYF. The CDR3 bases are TGTGCCAGCATTAACTGGTTACTAGCGGAGTTAACAGATACGCAGTATTTT.

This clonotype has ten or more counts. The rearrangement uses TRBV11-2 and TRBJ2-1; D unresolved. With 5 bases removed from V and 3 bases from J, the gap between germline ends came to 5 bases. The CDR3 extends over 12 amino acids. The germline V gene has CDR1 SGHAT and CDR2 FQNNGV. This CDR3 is CASSHHYNEQFF. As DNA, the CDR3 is TGTGCCAGCAGCCACCACTACAATGAGCAGTTCTTC.

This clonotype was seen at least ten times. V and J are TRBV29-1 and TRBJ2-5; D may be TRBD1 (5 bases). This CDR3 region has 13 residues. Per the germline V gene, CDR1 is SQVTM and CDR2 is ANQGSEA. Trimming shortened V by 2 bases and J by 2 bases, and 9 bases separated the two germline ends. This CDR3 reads CSVERDRQETQYF. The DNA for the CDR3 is TGCAGCGTTGAAAGAGACAGACAAGAGACCCAGTACTTC.

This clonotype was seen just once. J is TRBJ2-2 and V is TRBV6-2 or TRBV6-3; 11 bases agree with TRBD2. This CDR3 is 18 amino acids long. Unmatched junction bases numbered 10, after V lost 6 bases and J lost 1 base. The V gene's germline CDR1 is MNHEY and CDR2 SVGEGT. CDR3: CASRPGTSGYWNTGELFF. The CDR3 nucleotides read TGTGCCAGCAGGCCCGGGACTAGCGGATACTGGAACACCGGGGAGCTGTTTTTT.

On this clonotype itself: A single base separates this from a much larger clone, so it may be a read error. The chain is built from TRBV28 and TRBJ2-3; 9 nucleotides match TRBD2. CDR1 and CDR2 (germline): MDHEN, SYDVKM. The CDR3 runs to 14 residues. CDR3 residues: CAGSLAGVSDTQYF. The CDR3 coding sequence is TGTGCCGGCAGTTTAGCGGGAGTATCAGATACGCAGTATTTT.

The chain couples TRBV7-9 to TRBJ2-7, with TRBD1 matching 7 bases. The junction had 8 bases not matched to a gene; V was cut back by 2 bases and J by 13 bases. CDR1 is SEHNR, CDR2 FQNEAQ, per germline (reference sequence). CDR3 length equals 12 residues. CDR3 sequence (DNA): TGTGCCAGCAGCTTATCAGGGGGACCGACATACGTC. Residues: CASSLSGGPTYV.

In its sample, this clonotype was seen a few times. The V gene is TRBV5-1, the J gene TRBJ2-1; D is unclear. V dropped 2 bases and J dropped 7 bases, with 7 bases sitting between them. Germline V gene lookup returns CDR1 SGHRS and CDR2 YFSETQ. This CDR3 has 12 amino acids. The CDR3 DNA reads TGCGCCAGCAGCTTTATGGGGAATGAGCAGTTCTTC. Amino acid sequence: CASSFMGNEQFF. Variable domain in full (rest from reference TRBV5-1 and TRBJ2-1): KAGVTQTPRYLIKTRGQQVTLSCSPISGHRSVSWYQQTPGQGLQFLFEYFSETQRNKGNFPGRFSGRQFSNSRSEMNVSTLELGDSALYLCASSFMGNEQFFGPGTRLTVL.

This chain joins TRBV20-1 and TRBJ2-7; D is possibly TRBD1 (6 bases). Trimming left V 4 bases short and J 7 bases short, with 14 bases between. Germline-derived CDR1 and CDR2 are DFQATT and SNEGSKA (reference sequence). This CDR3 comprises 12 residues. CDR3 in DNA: TGCAGTGCTAAACAGGGTATCGGGGAGCAGTACTTC. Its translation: CSAKQGIGEQYF.

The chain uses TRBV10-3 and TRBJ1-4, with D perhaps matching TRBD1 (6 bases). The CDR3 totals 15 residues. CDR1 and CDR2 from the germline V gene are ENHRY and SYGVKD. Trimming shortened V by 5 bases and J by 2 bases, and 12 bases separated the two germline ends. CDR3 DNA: TGTGCCATCAGTCCAGGGGTGGTGACTAATGAAAAACTGTTTTTT. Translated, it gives CAISPGVVTNEKLFF.

The CDR3 nucleotides are TGTGCCAGCGGGACTAGCGGTCTTACCTACAATGAGCAGTTCTTC. As protein: CASGTSGLTYNEQFF. The V call is TRBV28, the J call TRBJ2-1; TRBD2 agrees at 11 bases. Per the germline V gene, CDR1 is MDHEN and CDR2 is SYDVKM. With V trimmed by 8 bases and J by 2 bases, 5 bases remained unmatched. CDR3 size: 15 residues.

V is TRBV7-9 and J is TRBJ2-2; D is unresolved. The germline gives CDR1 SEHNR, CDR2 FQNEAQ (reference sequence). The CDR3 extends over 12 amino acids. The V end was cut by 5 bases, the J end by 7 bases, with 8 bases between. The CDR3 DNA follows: TGTGCCAGCAGCCGCCAGGACGGGGAGCTGTTTTTT. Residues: CASSRQDGELFF.